This passage covers 27 T cell receptor beta chains from one sample sequenced in a study of T-cell reconstitution after alpha-beta-depleted transplantation in children. Unique molecular identifiers were used to barcode this TCRbeta library. TCRdb processed the PCR reads anew with MiXCR; each CDR3 protein has one entry. The table shows 250,000 or so distinct CDR3 sequences, with 6.5% to 10% occurring only once. Sequenced here: PBMCs, mostly from graft donor cells, sampled 180 days after TCRalphabeta/CD19-depleted stem cell transplant. The origin of the receptors is a male patient younger than 18 who had a stem cell transplant for acute lymphoblastic leukemia, so the T cells may come from the graft donor.

The rearrangement joins TRBV23-1 to TRBJ2-1, with 7 bases that match TRBD2. TRBV23-1 is noted as an ORF with a role that remains uncertain. The CDR3 is 14 amino acids. Losses at the gene ends were 7 bases for V and 7 bases for J; bases not matched to a gene: 10. CDR3 in DNA: TGCGCCAGCACAATGACTAAGGGAGGGAATGAGCAGTTCTTC. This sequence encodes CASTMTKGGNEQFF.

This chain connects TRBV7-9 to TRBJ2-5; possibly TRBD1 for D (6 bases). Germline V gene lookup returns CDR1 SEHNR and CDR2 FQNEAQ (reference sequence). CDR3 length: 14 amino acids. V was pared by 4 bases and J by 2 bases, with 11 bases between. CDR3 DNA: TGTGCCAGCAGCTGCGGACAGCTTCAAGAGACCCAGTACTTC. It translates to CASSCGQLQETQYF.

Many counts were recorded for this clonotype. The chain couples TRBV9 to TRBJ2-6; possible D gene TRBD1, 5 bases. Trimming took 0 bases from V and 4 from J, leaving 11 bases between them. The germline V gene has CDR1 SGDLS and CDR2 YYNGEE. This CDR3 has 16 amino acids. In nucleotides, the CDR3 is TGTGCCAGCAGCGTAGCCAGGGTAACCGGGGCCAACGTCCTGACTTTC. Encoded protein: CASSVARVTGANVLTF.

This clonotype was counted ten times or more. The chain links TRBV18 to TRBJ2-2, with no clear D. The germline V gene has CDR1 KGHSH and CDR2 LQKENI. The CDR3 covers 16 residues. Trimming took off 5 bases at V and 5 bases at J, with 18 bases between the two ends. For the CDR3, the DNA is TGTGCCAGCTCAGCTCTACGACCCTCTTGGACCGGGGAGCTGTTTTTT. Residues: CASSALRPSWTGELFF.

This clonotype was found many times. This chain connects TRBV28 to TRBJ1-2; D gene unclear. Germline values: CDR1 MDHEN, CDR2 SYDVKM. V dropped 11 bases and J dropped 7 bases, with 11 bases sitting between them. This CDR3 contains 10 residues. The CDR3 nucleotides read TGTGCCTCCCGAAGAGGTGGCTACACCTTC. It yields the protein CASRRGGYTF.

Ten or more counts support this clonotype. The chain uses TRBV20-1 and TRBJ2-7; 7 nucleotides align to TRBD2. From germline, CDR1 is DFQATT and CDR2 SNEGSKA (reference sequence). This CDR3 contains 15 residues. The V segment lost 3 bases and the J segment 2 bases; nucleotides outside the gene matches: 10. Here the CDR3 reads CSARETSRRAYEQYF. The CDR3 DNA follows: TGCAGTGCTAGGGAGACTAGCCGGAGGGCCTACGAGCAGTACTTC.

There are many counts of this clonotype. This sequence joins TRBV5-4 and TRBJ2-1; the D gene could be TRBD1 or TRBD2 (5 bases each). V shed 4 bases and J shed 5 bases, with 13 bases lying between them. CDR1 is SGHNT and CDR2 is YYREEE in the germline V gene (reference sequence). This CDR3 contains 14 residues. DNA of the CDR3: TGTGCCAGCAGCCCTCCGGGACGCGACAATGAGCAGTTCTTC. As protein: CASSPPGRDNEQFF.

This clonotype was recorded at least ten times. The V call is TRBV29-1, the J call TRBJ2-7, with 9 nucleotides matching TRBD1. V trimming: 2 bases; J trimming: 1 base; junction bases outside the gene matches: 3. This CDR3 region has 14 residues. CDR1 and CDR2 (germline): SQVTM, ANQGSEA. CDR3 residues: CSVEQDRGSYEQYF. Here the CDR3 DNA reads TGCAGCGTTGAACAGGACAGGGGATCCTACGAGCAGTACTTC.

The table lists this clonotype with a few counts. An end of the junction differs from the germline gene, which may be a read error. The V and J genes are TRBV15 and TRBJ1-3; D ambiguous. The CDR3 is 17 amino acids. The germline gives CDR1 LNHNV, CDR2 YYDKDF (reference sequence). The CDR3 loop is CATSPLQKALSGNTIYF. DNA for the CDR3: TGTGCCACCAGCCCCTTACAAAAGGCCCTCTCTGGAAACACTATATATTTT.

This clonotype was observed at least ten times. The V gene is TRBV12-3 or TRBV12-4, the J gene TRBJ1-1; D perhaps matches TRBD1 (5 bases). V was cut by 6 bases and J by 5 bases, with 16 bases left in between. This CDR3 has 14 residues. The CDR3 DNA sequence: TGTGCCAGCAGCACCTGGACACAAGGTACTGAAGCTTTCTTT. Residues: CASSTWTQGTEAFF.

This clonotype was seen ten or more times. This sequence joins TRBV9 and TRBJ2-7; TRBD2 is a possible D gene (7 bases). V lost 4 bases, J lost 2 bases, and 13 bases lay in between. This CDR3 has 14 amino acids. Germline-derived CDR1 and CDR2 are SGDLS and YYNGEE. The CDR3 loop is CASSPRGGPYEQYF. As DNA, the CDR3 is TGTGCCAGCAGCCCCCGCGGGGGCCCCTACGAGCAGTACTTC.

For this clonotype: A much larger clone lies a single base off, so this may be a read error. The chain carries TRBV7-3 and TRBJ2-5, with 8 bases identical to TRBD1. V lost 2 bases and J lost 6; bases outside the gene matches: 5. The CDR3 covers 14 residues. CDR1 SGHTA and CDR2 FQGTGA come from the germline V gene. The CDR3 spells CASSLDRGVKTQYF. In nucleotides, the CDR3 is TGTGCCAGCAGCTTAGACAGGGGAGTAAAGACCCAGTACTTC.

This clonotype was recorded many times. The V gene is TRBV7-2, the J gene TRBJ2-7, with 8 bases matching TRBD2. Losses at the gene ends were 3 bases for V and 0 bases for J; bases not matched to a gene: 4. The CDR3 runs to 15 residues. CDR1 is SGHTA and CDR2 is FQGNSA in the germline V gene. The CDR3 here is CASSLVAGLSYEQYF. The DNA of the CDR3 is TGTGCCAGCAGCTTGGTAGCGGGACTCTCCTACGAGCAGTACTTC.

Of note for this clonotype: With a much larger clone just one base away, this may be a read error. The rearrangement uses TRBV12-3 or TRBV12-4 and TRBJ1-5; 10 positions match TRBD1. The CDR3 sequence is 15 residues long. This chain's CDR3 is CASSLGTGEHQPQNF. CDR3 DNA: TGTGCCAGCAGTTTGGGGACAGGGGAGCATCAGCCCCAGAATTTT.

This clonotype appeared many times. This chain links TRBV18 with TRBJ2-3; either TRBD1 or TRBD2 may supply D (5 bases each). Germline CDR1 and CDR2: KGHSH and LQKENI. Trimming pared 3 bases from V and 8 bases from J, leaving 15 bases between. This CDR3 spans 14 amino acids. CDR3 sequence (DNA): TGTGCCAGCTCACCGGGACGTCTCATTGGTACGCAGTATTTT. Translation gives CASSPGRLIGTQYF. Full variable domain (rest looked up from reference TRBV18 and TRBJ2-3): NAGVMQNPRHLVRRRGQEARLRCSPMKGHSHVYWYRQLPEEGLKFMVYLQKENIIDESGMPKERFSAEFPKEGPSILRIQQVVRGDSAAYFCASSPGRLIGTQYFGPGTRLTVL.

This clonotype was recorded many times. Sequence at one end of the junction differs from germline and may be a read error. V usage is TRBV7-6 and J usage is TRBJ1-6, with TRBD1 identical over 10 bases. This CDR3 comprises 15 residues. Looked up from germline, CDR1 is SGHVS and CDR2 is FNYEAQ. The CDR3 protein is CASSLAGTGVSPLHF. The CDR3 bases are TGTGCCAGCAGTTTAGCCGGGACAGGGGTTTCACCCCTCCACTTT.

The table lists this clonotype with many counts. The V and J genes are TRBV20-1 and TRBJ1-1; 7 bases map to TRBD1. V shed 7 bases and J 0 bases; nucleotides not matched to a gene: 11. The germline CDR1 and CDR2 sequences are DFQATT and SNEGSKA (reference sequence). CDR3 length: 15 residues. The CDR3 spells CSVTGARGMNTEAFF. The CDR3 coding sequence is TGCAGTGTTACAGGGGCCCGGGGAATGAACACTGAAGCTTTCTTT.

This clonotype was recorded many times. The chain links TRBV28 to TRBJ1-1, with a possible D match to TRBD1 (6 bases). The CDR3 length is 14 residues. V was cut by 5 bases and J by 6 bases, with 16 bases left in between. CDR1 is MDHEN and CDR2 is SYDVKM in the germline V gene. The CDR3 sequence: CASSRGGAPSEAFF. The CDR3 DNA reads TGTGCCAGCAGTCGAGGGGGGGCTCCCTCTGAAGCTTTCTTT.

In its sample, this clonotype was seen many times. The chain recombines TRBV5-1 with TRBJ1-5; weak D call: TRBD1 (5 bases). The CDR3 runs to 14 residues. Trimming took 0 bases from V and 3 from J, leaving 7 bases between them. Germline V CDR1 and CDR2: SGHRS, YFSETQ. The CDR3 is CASSLEGVNQPQHF. The CDR3 DNA follows: TGCGCCAGCAGCTTGGAAGGGGTCAATCAGCCCCAGCATTTT.

This clonotype was observed at least ten times. The J gene is TRBJ2-1, the V gene TRBV7-9; maybe TRBD2 (6 bases). Per the germline V gene, CDR1 is SEHNR and CDR2 is FQNEAQ (reference sequence). The CDR3 runs 15 residues. V lost 5 bases to trimming and J lost 5 bases, with 16 bases between them. The CDR3 loop is CASSPSGGRNNEQFF. The CDR3 DNA sequence: TGTGCCAGCAGCCCTTCCGGAGGGCGTAACAATGAGCAGTTCTTC.

This clonotype was observed many times. The genes are TRBV5-1 and TRBJ2-7; D unclear. Deletions cut 1 base from V and 0 bases from J, with 8 bases between. In germline, CDR1 is SGHRS, CDR2 YFSETQ. The CDR3 contains 14 residues. The CDR3 spells CASSLYGSSYEQYF. The CDR3, as DNA: TGCGCCAGCAGCTTGTACGGAAGCTCCTACGAGCAGTACTTC.

V and J are TRBV7-8 and TRBJ2-6; unclear D gene. The germline V and J ends were trimmed by 0 bases and 0 bases, with 9 bases remaining between them. Germline CDR1 reads SGHVS; CDR2 reads FQNEAQ. The CDR3 length is 17 residues. CDR3 DNA sequence: TGTGCCAGCAGCTTAGCGTTAGCAGTCTCTGGGGCCAACGTCCTGACTTTC. Residues: CASSLALAVSGANVLTF.

The table lists this clonotype with a few counts. The chain recombines TRBV2 with TRBJ1-6; perhaps TRBD1 as D (5 bases). Trimming pared 3 bases from V and 14 bases from J, leaving 17 bases between. Germline assignment: CDR1 SNHLY and CDR2 FYNNEI. CDR3 length: 14 amino acids. This CDR3 reads CASSEGVGGLTLHF. The DNA for the CDR3 is TGTGCCAGCAGTGAGGGCGTCGGGGGTCTCACCCTCCACTTT. Full variable domain (remainder filled in from reference TRBV2 and TRBJ1-6): EPEVTQTPSHQVTQMGQEVILRCVPISNHLYFYWYRQILGQKVEFLVSFYNNEISEKSEIFDDQFSVERPDGSNFTLKIRSTKLEDSAMYFCASSEGVGGLTLHFGNGTRLTVT.

This clonotype was detected many times. V is TRBV6-5 and J is TRBJ2-5; tentative D call: TRBD2 (6 bases). Germline V gives CDR1 MNHEY, CDR2 SVGAGI. This CDR3 has 14 amino acids. The V end was cut by 2 bases, the J end by 1 base, with 8 bases between. CDR3 in amino acids: CASSYGGSQETQYF. In nucleotides, the CDR3 is TGTGCCAGCAGTTACGGGGGGAGCCAAGAGACCCAGTACTTC.

This clonotype was seen repeatedly, ten times or more. The rearrangement joins TRBV9 to TRBJ2-7; D is uncertain. Trimming took 0 bases from V and 6 from J, leaving 4 bases between them. The CDR3 contains 11 residues. Germline V gene data show CDR1 as SGDLS and CDR2 as YYNGEE. The CDR3 reads CASSVGGEQYF. In DNA form, the CDR3 reads TGTGCCAGCAGCGTAGGGGGCGAGCAGTACTTC.

This clonotype has a count of ten or more. The chain uses TRBV20-1 and TRBJ1-1; D uncertain. This CDR3 spans 12 amino acids. Trimming took 3 bases from V and 1 from J, leaving 6 bases between them. The germline V gene has CDR1 DFQATT and CDR2 SNEGSKA (reference sequence). CDR3 sequence: CSASGENTEAFF. CDR3 in DNA: TGCAGTGCTAGTGGGGAGAACACTGAAGCTTTCTTT.

This clonotype was recorded many times. V is TRBV11-1 and J is TRBJ2-1; D unclear. The germline V gene encodes CDR1 SGHAT and CDR2 FQDESV (reference sequence). The CDR3 extends over 15 amino acids. The germline V and J ends were trimmed by 4 bases and 8 bases, with 18 bases remaining between them. CDR3 DNA sequence: TGTGCCAGCAGCTCCGTCAAGAAGGCGACGGATGAGCAGTTCTTC. Translated: CASSSVKKATDEQFF.